Each of the 9 T cell receptor beta chains below was sequenced from the same sample in a study of shared clonotypes between healthy human individuals. Assay used: immunoSEQ multiplex PCR; TCRdb lists only in-frame clones, some missing. The sample includes a few hundred thousand clones, around 86% of them seen just once. The sample consisted of memory CD8+ T cells sorted from blood. As for subset: CD45RO+ cells pooled with CCR7-negative TemRA cells. Receptors were obtained from a man younger than 35 in good health.

The chain couples TRBV6-1 to TRBJ2-7; the D is unclear. The CDR3 runs to 13 residues. Germline CDR1 and CDR2: MNHNS and SASEGT. The ends were cut back, 1 base at V and 3 bases at J, with 7 bases in the middle. As DNA, the CDR3 is TGTGCCAGCAGTGAAGGGTGGAGCTACGAGCAGTACTTC. The encoded protein is CASSEGWSYEQYF.

Worth noting for this clone: Other DNA variants within this sample encode the same CDR3. The chain uses TRBV9 and TRBJ2-3; D is uncertain. This CDR3 region has 15 residues. The V gene's germline CDR1 is SGDLS and CDR2 YYNGEE. Trimming left V 0 bases short and J 2 bases short, with 10 bases between. CDR3 sequence (DNA): TGTGCCAGCAGCGTAGGGACCTCCAACACAGATACGCAGTATTTT. It codes for CASSVGTSNTDTQYF.

The chain links TRBV9 to TRBJ2-1; 9 bases fit TRBD2. The CDR3 sequence is 14 residues long. With V trimmed by 0 bases and J by 10 bases, 5 bases remained unmatched. The germline gives CDR1 SGDLS, CDR2 YYNGEE. The CDR3 protein is CASSVGLADWEQFF. The CDR3 DNA reads TGTGCCAGCAGCGTAGGACTAGCGGACTGGGAGCAGTTCTTC.

DNA of the CDR3: TGCGCCAGCAGCAAGCGTTGGGGGCCTAGGAATTCACCCCTCCACTTT. Protein: CASSKRWGPRNSPLHF. V gene TRBV10-2 combines with J gene TRBJ1-6; TRBD1 is a possible D gene (6 bases). The germline gives CDR1 WSHSY, CDR2 SAAADI. Trimming removed 6 bases at V and 7 bases at J, with 19 bases between. The CDR3 length is 16 residues.

This rearrangement joins TRBV6-1 to TRBJ2-3; TRBD1 matches at 8 bases. The trim removed 4 bases at V and 4 bases at J, leaving 10 bases unmatched. The CDR3 loop spans 16 amino acids. Germline V lookup: CDR1 MNHNS, CDR2 SASEGT. The CDR3 DNA reads as TGTGCCAGCAGTGCCTTATTCCAGGGGGCGTCAGATACGCAGTATTTT. Translated: CASSALFQGASDTQYF.

Worth noting for this clone: Additional DNA sequences in this sample encode the identical CDR3. The rearrangement uses TRBV7-9 and TRBJ2-7; D unresolved. Germline CDR1 and CDR2: SEHNR and FQNEAQ (reference sequence). The CDR3 is 12 amino acids. V was shortened by 1 base and J by 4 bases, with 5 bases between the two germline ends. CDR3 bases: TGTGCCAGCAGCTTAGGTCGGTACGAGCAGTACTTC. It translates to CASSLGRYEQYF.

The rearrangement uses TRBV5-6 and TRBJ2-3; 7 bases agree with TRBD2. Losses at the gene ends were 1 base for V and 1 base for J; bases not matched to a gene: 0. Germline V gives CDR1 SGHDT, CDR2 YYEEEE. This CDR3 contains 14 residues. The CDR3 region is CASSLSGGTDTQYF. The CDR3 region has the DNA TGTGCCAGCAGCTTGAGCGGGGGCACAGATACGCAGTATTTT.

This sequence joins TRBV2 and TRBJ2-7; 7 positions agree with TRBD1. CDR3 size: 14 residues. After removal of 6 bases from V and 2 bases from J, the junction contained 7 bases not matched to a gene. Germline CDR1 SNHLY, CDR2 FYNNEI. Here the CDR3 DNA reads TGTGCCAGCAGACGGGACAGCTCGCCCTACGAGCAGTACTTC. Translating it yields CASRRDSSPYEQYF. Combining the CDR3 with reference TRBV2 and TRBJ2-7 gives the whole variable domain EPEVTQTPSHQVTQMGQEVILRCVPISNHLYFYWYRQILGQKVEFLVSFYNNEISEKSEIFDDQFSVERPDGSNFTLKIRSTKLEDSAMYFCASRRDSSPYEQYFGPGTRLTVT.

The chain is built from TRBV6-5 and TRBJ2-5; D gene ambiguous. The V and J ends lost 2 bases and 4 bases respectively, with 11 bases between them. The CDR3 is 14 amino acids. Germline CDR1 MNHEY, CDR2 SVGAGI. The CDR3 DNA reads as TGTGCCAGCAGTTACAGTACCCTCCTAGAGACCCAGTACTTC. This encodes CASSYSTLLETQYF.